Following are 13 T cell receptor beta chains from one sample sequenced in a study of T-cell reconstitution after alpha-beta-depleted transplantation in children. TCRbeta library preparation incorporated unique molecular identifiers. TCRdb recomputed calls from the PCR reads with MiXCR, one row per CDR3 protein. The sample consists of about 480,000 distinct CDR3 sequences, under 15% of them appearing once. Source: PBMCs from the stem cell graft donor, taken from the stem cell graft. These receptors were obtained from a human donor who donated a stem cell graft to a child with combined immunodeficiency.

The chain uses TRBV5-6 and TRBJ2-4, with 9 bases identical to TRBD2. Germline CDR1 SGHDT, CDR2 YYEEEE. The CDR3 covers 15 residues. The trim removed 0 bases at V and 8 bases at J, leaving 6 bases unmatched. The chain's CDR3 is CASSLVASGTDIQYF. The DNA of the CDR3 is TGTGCCAGCAGCTTGGTGGCTAGCGGGACTGACATTCAGTACTTC.

This clonotype was recorded at least ten times. The chain has TRBV12-3 or TRBV12-4 and TRBJ2-3; a possible D gene is TRBD2 (5 bases). The CDR3 runs 18 residues. V gave up 0 bases and J gave up 3 bases, with 19 bases separating them. The CDR3 DNA sequence: TGTGCCAGCAGTTTAGCCCCCCACAGCCTTAGCGTTACAGATACGCAGTATTTT. It encodes CASSLAPHSLSVTDTQYF.

Ten or more counts support this clonotype. The chain joins TRBV20-1 to TRBJ2-7; D is perhaps TRBD1 or TRBD2 (5 bases each). This CDR3 has 15 residues. Trimming removed 7 bases at V and 2 bases at J, with 21 bases between. Germline CDR1 is DFQATT and CDR2 is SNEGSKA (reference sequence). CDR3 in amino acids: CSVEKPGTLPYEQYF. CDR3 coding DNA: TGCAGTGTCGAAAAACCGGGGACGCTACCCTACGAGCAGTACTTC.

This clonotype was seen only a few times. The junction and the germline gene differ at one end; a read error may be behind it. The V gene is TRBV24-1, the J gene TRBJ2-1, with a weak D call TRBD2 (7 bases). CDR3 length equals 13 residues. Germline V gives CDR1 KGHDR, CDR2 SFDVKD. The CDR3 bases are TGTGCCACCAGTGATTATGGGGGGGCAACGTCGATCTTC. This sequence encodes CATSDYGGATSIF.

As concerns this clonotype: The conserved final phenylalanine or tryptophan is absent from the CDR3, which likely points to a read error. The chain couples TRBV5-1 to TRBJ2-5, with 8 bases fitting TRBD1. The CDR3 extends over 14 amino acids. Germline V gene data show CDR1 as SGHRS and CDR2 as YFSETQ. With V trimmed by 7 bases and J by 3 bases, 8 bases remained unmatched. The CDR3 coding sequence is TGCGCCAGCCGTAGGGGGACAGGAGAAGAGACCCAGTACTAC. The encoded protein is CASRRGTGEETQYY.

The genes are TRBV6-2 or TRBV6-3 and TRBJ1-6, with D perhaps matching TRBD1 (5 bases). Trimming cost V 6 bases and J 0 bases, with 21 bases left between them. Per the germline V gene, CDR1 is MNHEY and CDR2 is SVGEGT. The CDR3 runs to 19 residues. This chain's CDR3 is CASRPTAPFQGSYNSPLHF. CDR3 DNA: TGTGCCAGCAGACCGACAGCCCCCTTTCAAGGCTCCTATAATTCACCCCTCCACTTT.

This clonotype was counted between two and nine times. V usage is TRBV18 and J usage is TRBJ2-3; D might be TRBD2 (10 bases). This CDR3 region has 17 residues. Per the germline V gene, CDR1 is KGHSH and CDR2 is LQKENI. V lost 7 bases and J lost 2, with 22 bases in between. This CDR3 is CASFTTSGTGLTDTQYF. CDR3 bases: TGTGCCAGCTTCACCACTAGCGGGACAGGGCTCACAGATACGCAGTATTTT.

This clonotype occurred many times. The chain is built from TRBV9 and TRBJ2-7; D is unclear. Trimming pared 0 bases from V and 1 base from J, leaving 8 bases between. Germline CDR1 is SGDLS and CDR2 is YYNGEE. CDR3 length equals 14 residues. This CDR3 reads CASSVDSGSYEQYF. CDR3 DNA sequence: TGTGCCAGCAGCGTAGACAGTGGATCCTACGAGCAGTACTTC.

This clonotype was detected many times. This rearrangement joins TRBV20-1 to TRBJ2-5; D might be TRBD1 or TRBD2, each matching 5 bases. The CDR3 is made up of 13 amino acids. CDR1 is DFQATT, CDR2 SNEGSKA, per germline (reference sequence). V was clipped by 5 bases and J by 5 bases, with 15 bases between them. CDR3 loop: CSAPQTWGETQYF. Written as DNA, the CDR3 is TGCAGTGCTCCACAGACGTGGGGGGAGACCCAGTACTTC.

The table lists this clonotype with many counts. The chain couples TRBV5-1 to TRBJ2-5; 7 bases align to TRBD2. This CDR3 is built from 16 residues. Germline CDR1 and CDR2: SGHRS and YFSETQ. V lost 3 bases and J lost 5; bases outside the gene matches: 13. The CDR3 loop reads CASSWKGDPREETQYF. The DNA for the CDR3 is TGCGCCAGCAGCTGGAAAGGAGACCCGCGGGAGGAGACCCAGTACTTC.

The chain links TRBV10-3 to TRBJ2-7; 15 nucleotides agree with TRBD2. With V trimmed by 11 bases and J by 0 bases, 8 bases remained unmatched. This CDR3 comprises 16 residues. Per the germline V gene, CDR1 is ENHRY and CDR2 is SYGVKD. CDR3 in amino acids: CAAGLAGGSSSYEQYF. Written as DNA, the CDR3 is TGTGCCGCGGGACTAGCGGGAGGTTCGAGCTCCTACGAGCAGTACTTC.

The V gene is TRBV12-3 or TRBV12-4, the J gene TRBJ1-2, with 7 bases lining up with TRBD1. V trimming: 5 bases; J trimming: 1 base; junction bases outside the gene matches: 10. The CDR3 is 16 residues long. CDR3 bases: TGTGCCAGCAGTCGCCGGATGGGGACAGATAACTATGGCTACACCTTC. Translated: CASSRRMGTDNYGYTF.

This clonotype showed up many times. This chain joins TRBV6-1 and TRBJ2-1; unclear D gene. The germline V gene has CDR1 MNHNS and CDR2 SASEGT. This CDR3 comprises 9 residues. With 7 bases removed from V and 8 bases from J, the gap between germline ends came to 3 bases. This CDR3 reads CASTDEQFF. CDR3 nucleotide sequence: TGTGCCAGCACCGATGAGCAGTTCTTC.